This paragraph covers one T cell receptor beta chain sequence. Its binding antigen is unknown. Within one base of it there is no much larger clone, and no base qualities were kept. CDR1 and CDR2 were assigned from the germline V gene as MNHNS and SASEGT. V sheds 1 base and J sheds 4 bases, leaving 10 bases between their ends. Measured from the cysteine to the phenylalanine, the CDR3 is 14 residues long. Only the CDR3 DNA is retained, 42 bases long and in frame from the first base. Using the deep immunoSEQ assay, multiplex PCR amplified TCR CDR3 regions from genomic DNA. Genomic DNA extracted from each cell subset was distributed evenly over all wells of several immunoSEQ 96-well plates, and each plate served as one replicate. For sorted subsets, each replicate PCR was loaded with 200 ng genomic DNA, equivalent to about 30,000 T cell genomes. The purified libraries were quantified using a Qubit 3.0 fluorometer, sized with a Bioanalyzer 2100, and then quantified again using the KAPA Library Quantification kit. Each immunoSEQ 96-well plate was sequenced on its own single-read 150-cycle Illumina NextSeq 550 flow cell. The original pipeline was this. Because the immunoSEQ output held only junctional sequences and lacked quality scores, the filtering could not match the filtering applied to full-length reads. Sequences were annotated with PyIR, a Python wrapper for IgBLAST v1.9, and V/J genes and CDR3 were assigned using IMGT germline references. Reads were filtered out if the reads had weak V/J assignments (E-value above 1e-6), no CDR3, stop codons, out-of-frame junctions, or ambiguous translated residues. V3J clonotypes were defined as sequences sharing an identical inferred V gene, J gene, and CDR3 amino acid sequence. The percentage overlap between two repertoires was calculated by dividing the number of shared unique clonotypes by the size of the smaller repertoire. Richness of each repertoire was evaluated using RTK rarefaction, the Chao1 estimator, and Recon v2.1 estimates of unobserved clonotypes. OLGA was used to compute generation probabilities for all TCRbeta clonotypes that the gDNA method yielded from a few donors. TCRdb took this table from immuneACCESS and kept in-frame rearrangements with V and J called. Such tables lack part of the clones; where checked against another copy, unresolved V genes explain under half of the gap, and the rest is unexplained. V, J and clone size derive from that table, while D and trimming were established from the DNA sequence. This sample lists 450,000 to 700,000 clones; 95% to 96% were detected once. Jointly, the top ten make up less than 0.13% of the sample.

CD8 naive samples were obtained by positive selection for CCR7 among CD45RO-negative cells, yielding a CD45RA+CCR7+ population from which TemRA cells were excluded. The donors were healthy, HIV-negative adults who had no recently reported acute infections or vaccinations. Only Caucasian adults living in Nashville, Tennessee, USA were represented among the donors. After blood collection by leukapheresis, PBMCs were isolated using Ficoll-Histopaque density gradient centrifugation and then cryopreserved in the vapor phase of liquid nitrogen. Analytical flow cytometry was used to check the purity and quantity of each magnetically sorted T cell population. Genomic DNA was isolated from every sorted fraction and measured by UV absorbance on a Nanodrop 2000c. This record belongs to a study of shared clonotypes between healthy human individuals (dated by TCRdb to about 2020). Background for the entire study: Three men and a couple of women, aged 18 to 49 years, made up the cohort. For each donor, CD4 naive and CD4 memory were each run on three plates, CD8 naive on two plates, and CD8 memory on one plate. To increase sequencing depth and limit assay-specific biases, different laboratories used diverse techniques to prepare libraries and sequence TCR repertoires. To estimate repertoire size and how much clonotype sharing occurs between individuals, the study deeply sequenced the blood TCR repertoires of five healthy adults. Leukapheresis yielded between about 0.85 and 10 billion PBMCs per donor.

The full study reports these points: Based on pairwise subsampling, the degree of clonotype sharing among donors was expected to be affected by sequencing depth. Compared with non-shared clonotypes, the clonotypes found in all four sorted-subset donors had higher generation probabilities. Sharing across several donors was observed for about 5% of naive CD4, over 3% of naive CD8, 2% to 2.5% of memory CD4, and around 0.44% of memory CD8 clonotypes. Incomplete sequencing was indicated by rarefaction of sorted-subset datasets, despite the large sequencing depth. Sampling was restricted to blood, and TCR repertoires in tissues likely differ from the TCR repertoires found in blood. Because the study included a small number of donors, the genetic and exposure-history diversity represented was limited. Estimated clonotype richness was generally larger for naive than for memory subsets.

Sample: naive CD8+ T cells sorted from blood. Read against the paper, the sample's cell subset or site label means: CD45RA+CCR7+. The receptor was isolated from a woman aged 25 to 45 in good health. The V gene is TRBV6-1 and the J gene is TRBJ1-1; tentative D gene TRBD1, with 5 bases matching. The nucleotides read TGTGCCAGCAGTGAAGTCGAGGGGCGCACTGAAGCTTTCTTT. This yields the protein CASSEVEGRTEAFF.